A selection of T cell receptor beta chains follows, all from one sample in a study of Graves' ophthalmopathy and Graves' hyperthyroidism. TCRdb used MiXCR to reprocess the multiplex PCR reads, holding one entry per CDR3 protein. In the table there are over a million distinct CDR3 sequences, about 38% of which are singletons. The sequencing sample was made of peripheral blood or thyroid tissue (not recorded which). Receptors originate from an adult man with Graves' hyperthyroidism. The CDR3 runs from the conserved cysteine through the conserved F or W.

>TRBJ1-1|TRBV12-3/TRBV12-4
CASTHRGGNTEAFF
>TRBJ1-1|TRBV7-9
CASSLHRDRRNTEAFF
>TRBJ2-5|TRBV7-2
CASSDPAGWETQYF
>TRBJ2-7|TRBV15
CATSREEDSWSEQYF
>TRBJ2-7|TRBV20-1
CSARGRDEQYF
>TRBJ2-5|TRBV29-1
CSAEGDRGPPLGRETQYF
>TRBJ1-4|TRBV4-3
CASSQDGQSNEKLFF
>TRBJ2-6|TRBV10-3
CAISTGQPGANVLTF
>TRBJ1-6|TRBV30
CAWSLGTVNSPLHF
>TRBJ1-4|TRBV2
CASGLAYTSGQGVRGEKLFF
>TRBJ1-2|TRBV25-1
CASWAPRVDYGYTF